Shown below are 10 T cell receptor beta chains from a single sample sequenced in a study of cytomegalovirus exposure and HLA in healthy donors. Primers: 60 Vbeta forward and 13 Jbeta reverse. Produced via immunoSEQ multiplex PCR; TCRdb's table is partial and in-frame only. The sample records under 200,000 clones, 65% to 85% being singletons. Sequenced input: PBMCs. The source is a woman between 50 and 59 years old in good health and CMV-seropositive.

Comments on this clone: Compared with germline, one end of the junction differs, possibly owing to a read error. The V call is TRBV7-9, the J call TRBJ1-1; 7 positions agree with TRBD1. CDR3 length equals 17 residues. Germline V gene data show CDR1 as SEHNR and CDR2 as FQNEAQ (reference sequence). The CDR3, as DNA: TGTTCCAGCAGCTCCGACGGCCGGGACAGTTCGAACACTGAAGCTTTCTTT. Its translation is CSSSSDGRDSSNTEAFF.

This chain links TRBV5-1 with TRBJ2-4, with a weak D call TRBD1 (6 bases). V shed 4 bases and J shed 5 bases, with 16 bases lying between them. CDR1 is SGHRS and CDR2 is YFSETQ in the germline V gene. The CDR3 contains 15 residues. The CDR3 DNA reads as TGCGCCAGCAGCCCCGGGCAGGGGAGCGAAAACATTCAGTACTTC. Translated: CASSPGQGSENIQYF.

The chain couples TRBV30 to TRBJ2-7; 9 nucleotides match TRBD2. Germline CDR1 and CDR2: GTSNPN and SVGIG (reference sequence). The ends lost 3 bases at V and 3 bases at J; junction bases unmatched: 12. The CDR3 length is 16 residues. As DNA, the CDR3 is TGTGCCTGGAGCCAGGGGACTCTAGCGGGGTACTACGAGCAGTACTTC. It codes for CAWSQGTLAGYYEQYF.

J is TRBJ2-5 and V is TRBV4-1; no clear D gene. This CDR3 contains 14 residues. The V and J ends lost 4 bases and 5 bases respectively, with 14 bases between them. The germline gives CDR1 MGHRA, CDR2 YSYEKL. The CDR3 DNA follows: TGCGCCAGCAGCCCCCTTCCGAGGTTGGAGACCCAGTACTTC. Amino acid sequence: CASSPLPRLETQYF.

The CDR3, as DNA: TGCGCCAGCAGAAGAACAGGGGAGGCCGGGGAGCTGTTTTTT. Protein: CASRRTGEAGELFF. This sequence joins TRBV10-1 and TRBJ2-2, with D possibly being TRBD1 (7 bases). CDR3 size: 14 residues. Trimming cost V 6 bases and J 6 bases, with 14 bases left between them. Per germline, CDR1 WNHNN and CDR2 SYGVQD (reference sequence).

Written as DNA, the CDR3 is TGTGCCAGCAGCGCCCGACTAGCGGGGGCCTTCGGAGAGACCCAGTACTTC. Translating gives CASSARLAGAFGETQYF. The genes are TRBV13 and TRBJ2-5, with TRBD2 identical over 12 bases. Trimming removed 5 bases from V and 4 bases from J; junction bases left unmatched: 11. The CDR3 consists of 17 residues. CDR1 and CDR2 from the germline V gene are PRHDT and FYEKMQ (reference sequence).

The chain links TRBV19 to TRBJ1-5; D is possibly TRBD1 (6 bases). Trimming removed 3 bases at V and 7 bases at J, with 13 bases between. Germline values: CDR1 LNHDA, CDR2 SQIVND (reference sequence). The CDR3 covers 14 residues. The CDR3 nucleotides are TGTGCCAGTAGTATGATCCAGGGGAGACAGCCCCAGCATTTT. Translated, it gives CASSMIQGRQPQHF.

The chain recombines TRBV16 with TRBJ2-1; the match to TRBD1 covers 8 bases. Unmatched junction bases numbered 4, after V lost 0 bases and J lost 12 bases. The germline V gene encodes CDR1 KGHSY and CDR2 FQNENV. The CDR3 extends over 13 amino acids. The CDR3 region is CASSQSPQGGQFF. CDR3 sequence (DNA): TGTGCCAGCAGCCAATCGCCACAGGGGGGGCAGTTCTTC.

The CDR3 spells CASSQGAGNQPQHF. DNA for the CDR3: TGCGCCAGCAGCCAAGGGGCCGGCAATCAGCCCCAGCATTTT. V and J are TRBV4-3 and TRBJ1-5, with no clear D. The germline V and J ends were trimmed by 1 base and 2 bases, with 6 bases remaining between them. CDR3 size: 14 residues. Germline lookup yields CDR1 LGHNA and CDR2 YSLEER.

This sequence joins TRBV7-2 and TRBJ2-1; TRBD2 aligns across 7 bases. V trimming: 5 bases; J trimming: 1 base; junction bases outside the gene matches: 14. CDR3 length: 18 amino acids. The V gene's germline CDR1 is SGHTA and CDR2 FQGNSA. The DNA of the CDR3 is TGTGCCAGCAGCCCAGACGGGGCGGGAGCGGTGTCCTACAATGAGCAGTTCTTC. It yields the protein CASSPDGAGAVSYNEQFF.